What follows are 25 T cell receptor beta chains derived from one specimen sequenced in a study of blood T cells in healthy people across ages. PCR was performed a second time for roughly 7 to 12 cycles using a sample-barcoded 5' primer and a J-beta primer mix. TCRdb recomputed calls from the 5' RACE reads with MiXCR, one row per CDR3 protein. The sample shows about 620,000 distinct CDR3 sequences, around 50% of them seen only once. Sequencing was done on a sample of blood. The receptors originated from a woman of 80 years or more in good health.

CDR3 DNA: TGTGCCAGCAGCCCGCGACAGGGTTGGACCCAGTACTTC. Its translation: CASSPRQGWTQYF. V gene TRBV7-2 combines with J gene TRBJ2-5, with 7 bases that match TRBD1. Trimming at V came to 5 bases and at J to 7 bases, leaving 7 bases not matched to a gene. CDR1 SGHTA and CDR2 FQGNSA come from the germline V gene. The CDR3 length is 13 residues.

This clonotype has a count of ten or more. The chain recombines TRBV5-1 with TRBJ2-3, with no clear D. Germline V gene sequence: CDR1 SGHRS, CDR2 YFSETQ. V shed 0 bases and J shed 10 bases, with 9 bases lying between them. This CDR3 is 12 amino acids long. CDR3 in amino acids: CASSLDLPPQYF. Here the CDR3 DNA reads TGCGCCAGCAGCTTGGACTTGCCTCCGCAGTATTTT.

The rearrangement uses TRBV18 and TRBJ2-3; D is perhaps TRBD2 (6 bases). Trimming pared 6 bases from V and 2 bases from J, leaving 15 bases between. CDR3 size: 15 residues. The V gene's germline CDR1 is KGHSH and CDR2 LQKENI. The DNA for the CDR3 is TGTGCCAGCTCTCCCGGGAGAGGAAACACAGATACGCAGTATTTT. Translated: CASSPGRGNTDTQYF. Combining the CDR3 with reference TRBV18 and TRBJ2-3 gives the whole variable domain NAGVMQNPRHLVRRRGQEARLRCSPMKGHSHVYWYRQLPEEGLKFMVYLQKENIIDESGMPKERFSAEFPKEGPSILRIQQVVRGDSAAYFCASSPGRGNTDTQYFGPGTRLTVL.

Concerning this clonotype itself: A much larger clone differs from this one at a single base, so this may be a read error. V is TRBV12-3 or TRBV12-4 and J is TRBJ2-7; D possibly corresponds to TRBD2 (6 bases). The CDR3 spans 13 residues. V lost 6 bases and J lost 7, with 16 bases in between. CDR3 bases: TGTGCCAGCAGCCCTACTAGCCCCAATGAGCAGTACTTC. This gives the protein CASSPTSPNEQYF.

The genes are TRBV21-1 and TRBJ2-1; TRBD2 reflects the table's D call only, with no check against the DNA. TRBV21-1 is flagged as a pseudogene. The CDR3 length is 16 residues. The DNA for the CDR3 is TGTGCCAGCAGCAAGCCCCGACTAGCGGGGTACTATGAGCAGTTCTTC. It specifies CASSKPRLAGYYEQFF.

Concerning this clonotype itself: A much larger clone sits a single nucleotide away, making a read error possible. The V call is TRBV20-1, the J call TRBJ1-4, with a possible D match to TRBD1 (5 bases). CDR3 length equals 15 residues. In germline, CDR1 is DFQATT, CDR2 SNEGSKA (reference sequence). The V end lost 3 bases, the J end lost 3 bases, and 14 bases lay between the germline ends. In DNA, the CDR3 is TGCAGTGCTAGTCTCACAGGTCCTCCTAATGAAAAACTGTTTTTT. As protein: CSASLTGPPNEKLFF.

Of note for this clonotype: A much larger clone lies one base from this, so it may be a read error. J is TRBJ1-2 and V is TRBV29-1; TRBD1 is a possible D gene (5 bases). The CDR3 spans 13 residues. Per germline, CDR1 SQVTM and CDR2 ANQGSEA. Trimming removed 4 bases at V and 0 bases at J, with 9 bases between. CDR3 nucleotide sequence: TGCAGCGTTGGGTACAGGCCTAACTATGGCTACACCTTC. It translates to CSVGYRPNYGYTF. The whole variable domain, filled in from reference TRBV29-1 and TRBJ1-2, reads SAVISQKPSRDICQRGTSLTIQCQVDSQVTMMFWYRQQPGQSLTLIATANQGSEATYESGFVIDKFPISRPNLTFSTLTVSNMSPEDSSIYLCSVGYRPNYGYTFGSGTRLTVV.

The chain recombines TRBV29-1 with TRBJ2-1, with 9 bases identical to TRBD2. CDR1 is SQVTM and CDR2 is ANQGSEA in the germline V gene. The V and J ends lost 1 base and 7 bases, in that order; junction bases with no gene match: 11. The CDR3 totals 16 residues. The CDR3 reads CSVEAGGRAFWNEQFF. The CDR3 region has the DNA TGCAGCGTTGAAGCAGGCGGGAGGGCCTTTTGGAATGAGCAGTTCTTC.

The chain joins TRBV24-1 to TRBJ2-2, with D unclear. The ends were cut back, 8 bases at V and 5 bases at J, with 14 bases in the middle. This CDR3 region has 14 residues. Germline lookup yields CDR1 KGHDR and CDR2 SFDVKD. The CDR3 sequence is CATKSTTETGELFF. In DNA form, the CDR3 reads TGTGCCACCAAGAGTACCACAGAAACCGGGGAGCTGTTTTTT.

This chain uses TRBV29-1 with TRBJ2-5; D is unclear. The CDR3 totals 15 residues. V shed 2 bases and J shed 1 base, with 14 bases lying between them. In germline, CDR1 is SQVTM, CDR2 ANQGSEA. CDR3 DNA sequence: TGCAGCGTTGAACTCGGTGACCGGTCCCAAGAGACCCAGTACTTC. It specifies CSVELGDRSQETQYF.

The CDR3 loop is CASDLAGPDYNEQFF. The DNA of the CDR3 is TGTGCCAGCGACCTAGCGGGACCCGACTACAATGAGCAGTTCTTC. The V gene is TRBV2, the J gene TRBJ2-1; TRBD2 agrees at 9 bases. This CDR3 is 15 amino acids long. V shed 8 bases and J 3 bases; nucleotides not matched to a gene: 8. The germline V gene encodes CDR1 SNHLY and CDR2 FYNNEI.

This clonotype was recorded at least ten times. The CDR3 bases are TGTGCCAGCAGCGGCTCCGGGACAGGGAAAGGTGAGCAGTTCTTC. Encoded protein: CASSGSGTGKGEQFF. The chain couples TRBV6-6 to TRBJ2-1; 9 bases line up with TRBD1. The germline V gene encodes CDR1 MNHNY and CDR2 SVGAGI (reference sequence). This CDR3 spans 15 amino acids. V lost 6 bases and J lost 9; bases outside the gene matches: 12.

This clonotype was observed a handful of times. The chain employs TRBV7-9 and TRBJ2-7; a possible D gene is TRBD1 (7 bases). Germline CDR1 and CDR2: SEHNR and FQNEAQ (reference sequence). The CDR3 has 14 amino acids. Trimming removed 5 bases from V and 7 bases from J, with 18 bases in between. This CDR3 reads CASSRRGRFNEQYF. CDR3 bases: TGTGCCAGCAGCCGCAGGGGGAGGTTCAATGAGCAGTACTTC. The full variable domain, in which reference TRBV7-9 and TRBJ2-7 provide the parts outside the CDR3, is DTGVSQNPRHKITKRGQNVTFRCDPISEHNRLYWYRQTLGQGPEFLTYFQNEAQLEKSRLLSDRFSAERPKGSFSTLEIQRTEQGDSAMYLCASSRRGRFNEQYFGPGTRLTVT.

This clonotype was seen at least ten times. The CDR3 nucleotides are TGTGCCAGCAGCTTGCTAGCCGCTGAGCAGTTCTTC. This translates into CASSLLAAEQFF. V gene TRBV5-6 combines with J gene TRBJ2-1; D is possibly TRBD2 (5 bases). V lost 1 base, J lost 9 bases, and 8 bases lay in between. The CDR3 is 12 residues long. Per germline, CDR1 SGHDT and CDR2 YYEEEE.

The CDR3 spells CATSDPGRPEYF. CDR3 in DNA: TGTGCCACCAGTGACCCGGGACGCCCCGAGTATTTT. The V gene is TRBV24-1, the J gene TRBJ2-3, with D perhaps being TRBD1 or TRBD2 (5 bases each). Trimming shortened V by 4 bases and J by 13 bases, and 14 bases separated the two germline ends. This CDR3 is 12 amino acids long. Germline CDR1 and CDR2: KGHDR and SFDVKD.

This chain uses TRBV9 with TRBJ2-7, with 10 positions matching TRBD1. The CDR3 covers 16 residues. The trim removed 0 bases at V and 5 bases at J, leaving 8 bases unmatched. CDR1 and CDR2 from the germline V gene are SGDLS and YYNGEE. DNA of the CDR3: TGTGCCAGCAGCGTAGAGTGGGACAGGGGAGTTGACGAGCAGTACTTC. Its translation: CASSVEWDRGVDEQYF.

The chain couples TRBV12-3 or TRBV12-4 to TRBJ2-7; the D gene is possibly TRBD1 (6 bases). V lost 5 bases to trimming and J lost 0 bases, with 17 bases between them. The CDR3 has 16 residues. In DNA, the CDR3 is TGTGCCAGCAGTCCCCCCCCGGGACACGTCTCCTACGAGCAGTACTTC. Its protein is CASSPPPGHVSYEQYF.

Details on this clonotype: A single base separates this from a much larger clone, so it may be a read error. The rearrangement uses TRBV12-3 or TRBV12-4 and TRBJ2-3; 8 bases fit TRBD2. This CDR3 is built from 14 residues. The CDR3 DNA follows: TGTGCTTCACAGGACGGGGGGGGCACAGATACGCAGTATTTT. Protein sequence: CASQDGGGTDTQYF.

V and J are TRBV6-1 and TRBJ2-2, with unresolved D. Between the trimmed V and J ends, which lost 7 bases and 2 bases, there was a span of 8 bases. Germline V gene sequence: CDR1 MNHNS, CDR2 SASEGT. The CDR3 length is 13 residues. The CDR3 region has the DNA TGTGCCAGCACCGAGGATAACACCGGGGAGCTGTTTTTT. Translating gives CASTEDNTGELFF.

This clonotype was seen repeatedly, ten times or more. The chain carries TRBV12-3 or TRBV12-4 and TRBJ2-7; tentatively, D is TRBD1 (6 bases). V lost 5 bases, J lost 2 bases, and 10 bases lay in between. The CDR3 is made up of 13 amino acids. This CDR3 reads CASSLGATYEQYF. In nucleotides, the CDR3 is TGTGCCAGCAGTCTGGGGGCTACCTACGAGCAGTACTTC.

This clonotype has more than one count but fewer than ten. CDR3: CASSTPGLAEVYEQYF. CDR3 bases: TGTGCCAGCAGTACACCGGGACTAGCGGAGGTGTACGAGCAGTACTTC. The chain recombines TRBV28 with TRBJ2-7, with 11 bases matching TRBD2. Germline V lookup: CDR1 MDHEN, CDR2 SYDVKM. The CDR3 contains 16 residues. The ends lost 5 bases at V and 4 bases at J; junction bases unmatched: 10. Full variable domain (missing parts from reference TRBV28 and TRBJ2-7): DVKVTQSSRYLVKRTGEKVFLECVQDMDHENMFWYRQDPGLGLRLIYFSYDVKMKEKGDIPEGYSVSREKKERFSLILESASTNQTSMYLCASSTPGLAEVYEQYFGPGTRLTVT.

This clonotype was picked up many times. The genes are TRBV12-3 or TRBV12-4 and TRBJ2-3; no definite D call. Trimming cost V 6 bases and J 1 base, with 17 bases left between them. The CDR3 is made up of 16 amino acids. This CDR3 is CASSDRRVFGTDTQYF. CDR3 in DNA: TGTGCCAGCAGCGATCGGAGAGTTTTCGGCACAGATACGCAGTATTTT.

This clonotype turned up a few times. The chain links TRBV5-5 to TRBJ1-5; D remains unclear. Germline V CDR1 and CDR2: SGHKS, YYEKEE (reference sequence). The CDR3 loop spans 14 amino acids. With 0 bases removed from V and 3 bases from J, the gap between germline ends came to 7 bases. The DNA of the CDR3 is TGTGCCAGCAGCTTGGACAACCCCAATCAGCCCCAGCATTTT. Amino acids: CASSLDNPNQPQHF. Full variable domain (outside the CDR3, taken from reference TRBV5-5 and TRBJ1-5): DAGVTQSPTHLIKTRGQQVTLRCSPISGHKSVSWYQQVLGQGPQFIFQYYEKEERGRGNFPDRFSARQFPNYSSELNVNALLLGDSALYLCASSLDNPNQPQHFGDGTRLSIL.

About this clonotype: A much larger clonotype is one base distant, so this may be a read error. CDR3 sequence: CSAPGLGTSYNEQFF. The CDR3 DNA is TGCAGTGCTCCCGGGCTTGGGACCTCCTACAATGAGCAGTTCTTC. This chain links TRBV20-1 with TRBJ2-1; either TRBD1 or TRBD2 may supply D (5 bases each). Germline V gene lookup returns CDR1 DFQATT and CDR2 SNEGSKA (reference sequence). The V and J ends lost 5 bases and 0 bases respectively, with 14 bases between them. The CDR3 runs 15 residues.

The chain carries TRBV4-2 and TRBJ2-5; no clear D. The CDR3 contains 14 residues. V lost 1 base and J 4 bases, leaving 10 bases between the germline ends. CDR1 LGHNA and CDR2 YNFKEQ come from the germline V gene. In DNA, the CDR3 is TGTGCCAGCAGCCAAGGTCGGACGGGAGAGACCCAGTACTTC. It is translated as CASSQGRTGETQYF.